One sample yielded the 26 T cell receptor beta chains listed below, sequenced in a study of response to subunit inactivated influenza vaccine. Each CDR3 protein is one row after TCRdb ran MiXCR on the RT-PCR reads. The data show approximately 700,000 distinct CDR3 sequences, around a sixth seen once. The sequences come from PBMCs from blood, collected 11 to 12 days after vaccination. Receptor source: a man aged 50 to 59 who received an inactivated influenza vaccine.

The chain couples TRBV29-1 to TRBJ2-3; the D call may be TRBD1 or TRBD2 (5 bases each). Germline V gene lookup returns CDR1 SQVTM and CDR2 ANQGSEA. The V gene lost 3 bases and the J gene lost 0 bases, with 10 bases spanning the gap. The CDR3 is made up of 14 amino acids. The CDR3 DNA sequence: TGCAGCGTTGACAGAGGGGCTAGCACAGATACGCAGTATTTT. Amino acids: CSVDRGASTDTQYF.

The chain carries TRBV28 and TRBJ2-5; tentatively, D is TRBD2 (5 bases). V was pared by 7 bases and J by 4 bases, with 19 bases between. Per the germline V gene, CDR1 is MDHEN and CDR2 is SYDVKM. This CDR3 region has 15 residues. CDR3 amino acids: CASTTMRVGGETQYF. CDR3 nucleotides: TGTGCCAGCACCACCATGAGGGTCGGAGGAGAGACCCAGTACTTC.

This clonotype was observed a few times. The chain couples TRBV30 to TRBJ2-1; D is possibly TRBD2 (7 bases). The germline V gene encodes CDR1 GTSNPN and CDR2 SVGIG (reference sequence). The V and J ends lost 5 bases and 2 bases respectively, with 13 bases between them. This CDR3 comprises 14 residues. The CDR3 loop reads CAWDWGGPYNEQFF. The CDR3 DNA reads TGTGCCTGGGATTGGGGGGGCCCCTACAATGAGCAGTTCTTC.

This clonotype has just a few counts. The chain links TRBV20-1 to TRBJ2-7; 11 bases are shared with TRBD2. The V segment lost 1 base and the J segment 6 bases; nucleotides outside the gene matches: 11. CDR1 DFQATT and CDR2 SNEGSKA come from the germline V gene (reference sequence). CDR3 length equals 16 residues. For the CDR3, the DNA is TGCAGTGCTAGAGCTAGCGGGAGGACCCATTTGGGCGAGCAGTACTTC. Protein sequence: CSARASGRTHLGEQYF.

The chain carries TRBV20-1 and TRBJ1-2; 8 nucleotides match TRBD1. The CDR3 consists of 14 residues. V lost 0 bases to trimming and J lost 8 bases; unmatched junction nucleotides: 8. Per the germline V gene, CDR1 is DFQATT and CDR2 is SNEGSKA (reference sequence). CDR3 region: CSARDQQGVRGYTF. The CDR3 DNA reads as TGCAGTGCTAGAGACCAACAGGGGGTTCGGGGCTACACCTTC.

This clonotype has more than one count but fewer than ten. The gene calls are TRBV5-1 and TRBJ2-1; TRBD2 might be the D (6 bases). Germline CDR1 reads SGHRS; CDR2 reads YFSETQ. The length of the CDR3 is 14 residues. V was cut by 4 bases and J by 5 bases, with 13 bases left in between. The chain's CDR3 is CASSRTSPHNEQFF. As DNA, the CDR3 is TGCGCCAGCAGCAGAACTAGCCCCCACAATGAGCAGTTCTTC.

This rearrangement joins TRBV10-3 to TRBJ2-2, with D unresolved. The CDR3 length is 15 residues. The V end was cut by 1 base, the J end by 3 bases, with 9 bases between. Per germline, CDR1 ENHRY and CDR2 SYGVKD. This CDR3 is CAISEFTEYTGELFF. Here the CDR3 DNA reads TGTGCCATCAGTGAGTTCACGGAATACACCGGGGAGCTGTTTTTT.

The chain links TRBV6-1 to TRBJ2-1; 13 bases are a match to TRBD2. V lost 6 bases to trimming and J lost 5 bases; unmatched junction nucleotides: 1. Germline V gives CDR1 MNHNS, CDR2 SASEGT. This CDR3 has 14 residues. Here the CDR3 DNA reads TGTGCCAGCAGACTAGCGGGAGGGAACAATGAGCAGTTCTTC. Its protein is CASRLAGGNNEQFF.

This chain connects TRBV2 to TRBJ2-2; D gene unclear. CDR1 is SNHLY, CDR2 FYNNEI, per germline. V was trimmed by 8 bases and J by 0 bases, leaving 13 bases between them. CDR3 size: 15 residues. CDR3 DNA: TGTGCCAGCTCCCCGGATTCGTCGAACACCGGGGAGCTGTTTTTT. Its translation: CASSPDSSNTGELFF.

The V gene is TRBV6-2 or TRBV6-3, the J gene TRBJ2-7; D gene ambiguous. This CDR3 is built from 15 residues. Trimming cost V 5 bases and J 0 bases, with 14 bases left between them. Germline CDR1 reads MNHEY; CDR2 reads SVGEGT. As DNA, the CDR3 is TGTGCCAGCAGTAAGCTAAGAGGAATCTCCTACGAGCAGTACTTC. Translated: CASSKLRGISYEQYF.

The rearrangement uses TRBV5-1 and TRBJ2-1; 7 nucleotides line up with TRBD2. With 5 bases clipped from V and 5 bases from J, the junction kept 10 bases outside the gene matches. The V gene's germline CDR1 is SGHRS and CDR2 YFSETQ. The CDR3 extends over 15 amino acids. DNA of the CDR3: TGCGCCAGCAGTTCGGTGGGAGGGAGAAACAATGAGCAGTTCTTC. Residues: CASSSVGGRNNEQFF. The variable domain in full, completed from reference TRBV5-1 and TRBJ2-1, reads KAGVTQTPRYLIKTRGQQVTLSCSPISGHRSVSWYQQTPGQGLQFLFEYFSETQRNKGNFPGRFSGRQFSNSRSEMNVSTLELGDSALYLCASSSVGGRNNEQFFGPGTRLTVL.

The rearrangement joins TRBV7-9 to TRBJ2-3; tentatively, D is TRBD2 (6 bases). Germline V lookup: CDR1 SEHNR, CDR2 FQNEAQ (reference sequence). CDR3 size: 17 residues. V was clipped by 5 bases and J by 2 bases, with 20 bases between them. The CDR3 DNA sequence: TGTGCCAGCAGCCCAGGTCTGGGCGGGGCACACACAGATACGCAGTATTTT. Translated, it gives CASSPGLGGAHTDTQYF. Filled out from reference TRBV7-9 and TRBJ2-3, the complete variable domain reads DTGVSQNPRHKITKRGQNVTFRCDPISEHNRLYWYRQTLGQGPEFLTYFQNEAQLEKSRLLSDRFSAERPKGSFSTLEIQRTEQGDSAMYLCASSPGLGGAHTDTQYFGPGTRLTVL.

This clonotype was counted at least ten times. The chain employs TRBV5-1 and TRBJ1-1; TRBD1 is a possible D gene (5 bases). V gave up 0 bases and J gave up 0 bases, with 15 bases separating them. This CDR3 is 17 amino acids long. In germline, CDR1 is SGHRS, CDR2 YFSETQ. CDR3 coding DNA: TGCGCCAGCAGCTTGGATGGGAAGGGACCCATGAACACTGAAGCTTTCTTT. Its translation is CASSLDGKGPMNTEAFF. Full variable domain (missing parts from reference TRBV5-1 and TRBJ1-1): KAGVTQTPRYLIKTRGQQVTLSCSPISGHRSVSWYQQTPGQGLQFLFEYFSETQRNKGNFPGRFSGRQFSNSRSEMNVSTLELGDSALYLCASSLDGKGPMNTEAFFGQGTRLTVV.

The chain employs TRBV28 and TRBJ2-7, with unresolved D. Between the trimmed V and J ends, which lost 5 bases and 3 bases, there was a span of 17 bases. CDR1 is MDHEN and CDR2 is SYDVKM in the germline V gene. The CDR3 runs 15 residues. The CDR3 DNA reads as TGTGCCAGCAGTCATCCTAGGGCCCCGAGCTACGAGCAGTACTTC. This sequence encodes CASSHPRAPSYEQYF. Filled out from reference TRBV28 and TRBJ2-7, the complete variable domain reads DVKVTQSSRYLVKRTGEKVFLECVQDMDHENMFWYRQDPGLGLRLIYFSYDVKMKEKGDIPEGYSVSREKKERFSLILESASTNQTSMYLCASSHPRAPSYEQYFGPGTRLTVT.

Many counts were recorded for this clonotype. The CDR3 nucleotides are TGTGCCAGCAGCTTGTCCCTCAGAACCTACGAGCAGTACTTC. Amino acids: CASSLSLRTYEQYF. This sequence joins TRBV5-5 and TRBJ2-7; D gene ambiguous. Germline CDR1 reads SGHKS; CDR2 reads YYEKEE (reference sequence). CDR3 length: 14 residues. The V and J ends lost 1 base and 2 bases respectively, with 10 bases between them.

This chain joins TRBV7-2 and TRBJ2-2; D is uncertain. The germline CDR1 and CDR2 sequences are SGHTA and FQGNSA. V lost 1 base, J lost 4 bases, and 7 bases lay in between. This CDR3 comprises 14 residues. CDR3 DNA sequence: TGTGCCAGCAGCTTAGAACACCGCACCGGGGAGCTGTTTTTT. This encodes CASSLEHRTGELFF.

V is TRBV15 and J is TRBJ2-1; D gene uncertain. In germline, CDR1 is LNHNV, CDR2 YYDKDF (reference sequence). The CDR3 spans 16 residues. V shed 1 base and J shed 4 bases, with 14 bases lying between them. CDR3 coding DNA: TGTGCCACCAGCAGAGCCCGGGCCGCAACATACAATGAGCAGTTCTTC. Residues: CATSRARAATYNEQFF.

The J gene is TRBJ2-1, the V gene TRBV6-1; TRBD1 might be the D (6 bases). The V and J ends lost 4 bases and 6 bases respectively, with 16 bases between them. The CDR3 length is 15 residues. Germline V gene lookup returns CDR1 MNHNS and CDR2 SASEGT. CDR3 residues: CASSVGRGSFNEQFF. DNA for the CDR3: TGTGCCAGCAGTGTTGGCAGGGGATCGTTCAATGAGCAGTTCTTC.

This clonotype was counted between two and nine times. This sequence joins TRBV20-1 and TRBJ2-3; D gene unclear. CDR1 is DFQATT and CDR2 is SNEGSKA in the germline V gene (reference sequence). Trimming shortened V by 3 bases and J by 2 bases, and 15 bases separated the two germline ends. There are 15 residues in the CDR3. The CDR3 region has the DNA TGCAGTGCTAGCTTAGGGCGGTACTACACAGATACGCAGTATTTT. It is translated as CSASLGRYYTDTQYF.

This clonotype has at least ten counts. This sequence joins TRBV5-1 and TRBJ1-6; D gene unclear. This CDR3 is 12 amino acids long. Germline V gene data show CDR1 as SGHRS and CDR2 as YFSETQ. Trimming took off 6 bases at V and 6 bases at J, with 7 bases between the two ends. For the CDR3, the DNA is TGCGCCAGCACGGAGGGTAATTCACCCCTCCACTTT. Amino acids: CASTEGNSPLHF.

The rearrangement uses TRBV7-6 and TRBJ2-3; no clear D. The CDR3 is 16 amino acids. The germline V gene encodes CDR1 SGHVS and CDR2 FNYEAQ. Trimming took off 1 base at V and 2 bases at J, with 13 bases between the two ends. The CDR3 bases are TGTGCCAGCAGCTTAGGCTCGCTAGTGCTCACAGATACGCAGTATTTT. Translating it yields CASSLGSLVLTDTQYF.

This chain uses TRBV9 with TRBJ1-5, with a possible D match to TRBD1 (5 bases). Germline V gene lookup returns CDR1 SGDLS and CDR2 YYNGEE. CDR3 length equals 12 residues. Trimming pared 4 bases from V and 10 bases from J, leaving 12 bases between. CDR3 bases: TGTGCCAGCAGCCCAGCAGGGCAACCCCAGCATTTT. Its translation is CASSPAGQPQHF. Full variable domain (missing parts from reference TRBV9 and TRBJ1-5): DSGVTQTPKHLITATGQRVTLRCSPRSGDLSVYWYQQSLDQGLQFLIQYYNGEERAKGNILERFSAQQFPDLHSELNLSSLELGDSALYFCASSPAGQPQHFGDGTRLSIL.

This clonotype was observed at least ten times. The chain links TRBV5-1 to TRBJ2-3, with TRBD2 matching 11 bases. CDR1 SGHRS and CDR2 YFSETQ come from the germline V gene. The CDR3 contains 17 residues. V dropped 4 bases and J dropped 2; count of bases not matched to a gene: 9. The CDR3 DNA reads as TGCGCCAGCAGCCGGGGGACTAGCGGATTACTCACAGATACGCAGTATTTT. Its translation: CASSRGTSGLLTDTQYF. The variable domain in full, completed from reference TRBV5-1 and TRBJ2-3, reads KAGVTQTPRYLIKTRGQQVTLSCSPISGHRSVSWYQQTPGQGLQFLFEYFSETQRNKGNFPGRFSGRQFSNSRSEMNVSTLELGDSALYLCASSRGTSGLLTDTQYFGPGTRLTVL.

This clonotype was counted at least ten times. The gene calls are TRBV29-1 and TRBJ2-2; D possibly corresponds to TRBD2 (5 bases). The CDR3 has 14 residues. Between the trimmed V and J ends, which lost 0 bases and 7 bases, there was a span of 12 bases. Germline V gene data show CDR1 as SQVTM and CDR2 as ANQGSEA. The CDR3 DNA sequence: TGCAGCGTTGAAGACAGGCTCGGGAACGGGGAGCTGTTTTTT. Translating gives CSVEDRLGNGELFF.

V usage is TRBV12-3 or TRBV12-4 and J usage is TRBJ2-1, with D perhaps TRBD1 or TRBD2 (5 bases each). V dropped 0 bases and J dropped 7 bases, with 13 bases sitting between them. The CDR3 is made up of 15 amino acids. CDR3: CASSLAGLPGNEQFF. CDR3 in DNA: TGTGCCAGCAGTTTAGCGGGGCTCCCGGGGAATGAGCAGTTCTTC.

The chain employs TRBV7-9 and TRBJ1-4, with TRBD1 matching 7 bases. Germline CDR1 SEHNR, CDR2 FQNEAQ (reference sequence). J gave up 7 bases and V 3 bases, and 5 bases lay outside the gene matches. The CDR3 runs to 14 residues. In DNA, the CDR3 is TGTGCCAGCAGCTTGAAGGGGGCGAGTGAAAAACTGTTTTTT. Protein: CASSLKGASEKLFF. The complete variable domain, with remaining parts taken from reference TRBV7-9 and TRBJ1-4, reads DTGVSQNPRHKITKRGQNVTFRCDPISEHNRLYWYRQTLGQGPEFLTYFQNEAQLEKSRLLSDRFSAERPKGSFSTLEIQRTEQGDSAMYLCASSLKGASEKLFFGSGTQLSVL.